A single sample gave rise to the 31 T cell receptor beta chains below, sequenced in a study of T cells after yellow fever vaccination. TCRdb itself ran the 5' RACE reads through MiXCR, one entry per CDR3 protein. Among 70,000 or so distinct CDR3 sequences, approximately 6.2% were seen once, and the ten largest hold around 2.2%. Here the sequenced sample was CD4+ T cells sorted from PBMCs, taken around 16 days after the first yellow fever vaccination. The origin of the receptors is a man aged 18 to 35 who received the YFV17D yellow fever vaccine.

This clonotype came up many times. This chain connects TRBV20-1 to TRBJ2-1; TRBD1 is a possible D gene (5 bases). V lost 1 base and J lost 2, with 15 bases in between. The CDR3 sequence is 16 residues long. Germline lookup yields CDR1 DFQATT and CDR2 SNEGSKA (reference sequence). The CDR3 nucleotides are TGCAGTGCTAGAGTAGGGGTTTCGTCGACCTACAATGAGCAGTTCTTC. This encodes CSARVGVSSTYNEQFF.

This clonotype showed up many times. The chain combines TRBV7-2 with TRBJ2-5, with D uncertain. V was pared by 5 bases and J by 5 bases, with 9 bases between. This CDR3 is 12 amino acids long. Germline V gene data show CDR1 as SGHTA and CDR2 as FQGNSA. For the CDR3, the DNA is TGTGCCAGCAGCAACCAATATGAGACCCAGTACTTC. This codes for CASSNQYETQYF.

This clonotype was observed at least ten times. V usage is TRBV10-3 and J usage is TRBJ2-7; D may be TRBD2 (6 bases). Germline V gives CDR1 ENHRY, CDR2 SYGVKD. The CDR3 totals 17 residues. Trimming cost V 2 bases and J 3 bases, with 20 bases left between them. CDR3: CAISEGPPRGSSYEQYV. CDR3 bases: TGTGCCATCAGTGAGGGCCCACCTCGGGGGAGCAGCTACGAGCAGTACGTC.

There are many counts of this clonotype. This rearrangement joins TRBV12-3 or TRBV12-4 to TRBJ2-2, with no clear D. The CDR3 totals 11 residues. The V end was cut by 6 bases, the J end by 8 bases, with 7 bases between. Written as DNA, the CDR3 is TGTGCCAGCAGCCTTCGTGGGGAGCTGTTTTTT. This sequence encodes CASSLRGELFF.

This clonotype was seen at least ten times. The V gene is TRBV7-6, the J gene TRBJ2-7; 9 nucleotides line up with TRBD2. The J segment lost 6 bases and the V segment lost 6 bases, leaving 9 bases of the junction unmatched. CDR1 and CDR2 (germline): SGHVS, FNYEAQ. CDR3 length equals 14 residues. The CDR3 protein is CASSLGVTSGEQYF. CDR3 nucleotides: TGTGCCAGCAGTCTAGGGGTGACTAGCGGCGAGCAGTACTTC.

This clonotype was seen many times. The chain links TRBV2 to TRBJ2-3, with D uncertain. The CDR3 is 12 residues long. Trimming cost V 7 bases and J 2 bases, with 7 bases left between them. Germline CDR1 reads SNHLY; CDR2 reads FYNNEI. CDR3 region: CASTWATDTQYF. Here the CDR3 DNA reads TGTGCCAGCACCTGGGCCACAGATACGCAGTATTTT. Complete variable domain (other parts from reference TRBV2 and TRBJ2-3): EPEVTQTPSHQVTQMGQEVILRCVPISNHLYFYWYRQILGQKVEFLVSFYNNEISEKSEIFDDQFSVERPDGSNFTLKIRSTKLEDSAMYFCASTWATDTQYFGPGTRLTVL.

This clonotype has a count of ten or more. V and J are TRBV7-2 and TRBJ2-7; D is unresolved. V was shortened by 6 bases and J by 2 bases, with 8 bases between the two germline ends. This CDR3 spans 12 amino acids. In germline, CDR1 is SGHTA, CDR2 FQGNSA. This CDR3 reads CASSSSAYEQYV. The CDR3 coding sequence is TGTGCCAGCAGTTCCTCGGCCTACGAGCAGTACGTC.

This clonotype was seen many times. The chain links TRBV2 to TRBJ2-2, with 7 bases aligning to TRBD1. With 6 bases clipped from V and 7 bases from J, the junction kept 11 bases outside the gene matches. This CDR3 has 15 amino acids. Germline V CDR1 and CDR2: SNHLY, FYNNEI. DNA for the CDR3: TGTGCCAGCAGACCTGAGACAGGGATAAACGGGGAGCTGTTTTTT. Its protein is CASRPETGINGELFF.

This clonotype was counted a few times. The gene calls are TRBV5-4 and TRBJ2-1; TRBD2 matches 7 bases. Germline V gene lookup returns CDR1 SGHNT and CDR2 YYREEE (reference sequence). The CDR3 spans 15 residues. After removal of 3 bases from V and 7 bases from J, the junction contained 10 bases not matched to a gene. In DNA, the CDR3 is TGTGCCAGCAGCTCCGGGACTATGGTGGAAAATGAGCAGTTCTTC. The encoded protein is CASSSGTMVENEQFF.

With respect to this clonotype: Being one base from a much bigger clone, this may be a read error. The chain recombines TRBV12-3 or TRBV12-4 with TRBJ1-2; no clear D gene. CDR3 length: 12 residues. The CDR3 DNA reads TGTGCCAGCAGCCCGGGATCTTATGCCTACACCTTC. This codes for CASSPGSYAYTF.

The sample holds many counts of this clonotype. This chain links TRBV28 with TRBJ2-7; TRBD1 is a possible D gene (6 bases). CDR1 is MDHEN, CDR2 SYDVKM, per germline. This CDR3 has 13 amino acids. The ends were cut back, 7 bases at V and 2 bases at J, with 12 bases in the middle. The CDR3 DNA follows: TGTGCCAGCACCCAAGGGACAACCTACGAGCAGTACTTC. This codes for CASTQGTTYEQYF.

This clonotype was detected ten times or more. The CDR3 bases are TGTGCCAGCAGCCAAGGCGGCCGGACCCGCTATGGCTACACCTTC. This translates into CASSQGGRTRYGYTF. This sequence joins TRBV4-2 and TRBJ1-2; D call uncertain. V gave up 1 base and J gave up 4 bases, with 13 bases separating them. CDR3 length: 15 residues. CDR1 is LGHNA and CDR2 is YNFKEQ in the germline V gene.

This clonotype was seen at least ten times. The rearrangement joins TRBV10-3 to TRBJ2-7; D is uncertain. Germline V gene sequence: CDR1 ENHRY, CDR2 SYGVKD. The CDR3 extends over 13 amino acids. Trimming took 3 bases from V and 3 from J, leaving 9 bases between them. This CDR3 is CAISETALYEQYF. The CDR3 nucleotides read TGTGCCATCAGTGAAACAGCCCTCTACGAGCAGTACTTC.

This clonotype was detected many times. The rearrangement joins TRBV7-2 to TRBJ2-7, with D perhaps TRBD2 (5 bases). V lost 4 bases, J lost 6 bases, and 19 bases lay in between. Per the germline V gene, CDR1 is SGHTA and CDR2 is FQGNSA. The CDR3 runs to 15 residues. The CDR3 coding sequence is TGTGCCAGCAGCTCCACAATCGCGGACCGGGGCGAGCAGTACTTC. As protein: CASSSTIADRGEQYF.

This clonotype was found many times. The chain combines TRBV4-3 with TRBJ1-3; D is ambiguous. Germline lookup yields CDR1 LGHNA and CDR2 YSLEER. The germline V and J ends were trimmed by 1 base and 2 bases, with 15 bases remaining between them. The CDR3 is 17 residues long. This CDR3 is CASSQAYKVITGNTIYF. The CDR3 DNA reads TGCGCCAGCAGCCAAGCCTACAAGGTCATAACTGGAAACACCATATATTTT.

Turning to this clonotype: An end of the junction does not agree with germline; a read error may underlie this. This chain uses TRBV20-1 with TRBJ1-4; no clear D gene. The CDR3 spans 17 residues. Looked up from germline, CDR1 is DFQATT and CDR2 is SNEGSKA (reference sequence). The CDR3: CSARGRAPGGLHEKLFF. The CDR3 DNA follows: TGCAGCGCTAGAGGCCGGGCTCCGGGCGGTCTCCACGAAAAACTGTTTTTT.

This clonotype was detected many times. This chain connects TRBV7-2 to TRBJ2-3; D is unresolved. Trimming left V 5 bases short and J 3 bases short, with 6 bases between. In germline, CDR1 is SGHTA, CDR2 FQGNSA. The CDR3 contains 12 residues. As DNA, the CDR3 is TGTGCCAGCAGCCACCGTACAGATACGCAGTATTTT. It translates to CASSHRTDTQYF.

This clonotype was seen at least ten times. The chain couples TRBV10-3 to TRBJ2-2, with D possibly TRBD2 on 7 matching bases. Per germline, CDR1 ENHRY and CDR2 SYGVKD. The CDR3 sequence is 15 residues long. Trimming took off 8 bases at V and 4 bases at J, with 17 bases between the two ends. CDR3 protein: CAIRRSGGATGELFF. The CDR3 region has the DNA TGTGCCATCCGGCGGTCTGGGGGGGCCACCGGGGAGCTGTTTTTT.

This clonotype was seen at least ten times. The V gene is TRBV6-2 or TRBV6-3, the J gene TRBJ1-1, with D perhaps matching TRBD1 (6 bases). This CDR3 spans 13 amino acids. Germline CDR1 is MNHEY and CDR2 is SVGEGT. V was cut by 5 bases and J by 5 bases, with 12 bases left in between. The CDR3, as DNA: TGTGCCAGCAGTGGACGGACAGTTACTGAAGCTTTCTTT. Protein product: CASSGRTVTEAFF.

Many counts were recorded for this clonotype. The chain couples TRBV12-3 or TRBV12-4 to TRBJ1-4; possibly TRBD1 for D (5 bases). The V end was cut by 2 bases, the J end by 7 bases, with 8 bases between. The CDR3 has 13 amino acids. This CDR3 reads CASSLYGGEKLFF. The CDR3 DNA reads TGTGCCAGCAGTTTATATGGGGGTGAAAAACTGTTTTTT.

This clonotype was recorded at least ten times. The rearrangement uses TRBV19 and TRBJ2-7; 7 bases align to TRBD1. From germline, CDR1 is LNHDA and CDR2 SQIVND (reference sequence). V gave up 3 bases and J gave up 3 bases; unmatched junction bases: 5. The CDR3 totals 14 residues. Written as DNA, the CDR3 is TGTGCCAGTAGTATGTTGACAGGGAGCTACGAGCAGTACTTC. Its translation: CASSMLTGSYEQYF.

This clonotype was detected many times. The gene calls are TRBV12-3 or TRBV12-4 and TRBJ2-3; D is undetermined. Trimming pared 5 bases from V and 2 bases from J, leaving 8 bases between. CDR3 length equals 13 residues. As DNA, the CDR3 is TGTGCCAGCAGTATATACAACACAGATACGCAGTATTTT. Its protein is CASSIYNTDTQYF.

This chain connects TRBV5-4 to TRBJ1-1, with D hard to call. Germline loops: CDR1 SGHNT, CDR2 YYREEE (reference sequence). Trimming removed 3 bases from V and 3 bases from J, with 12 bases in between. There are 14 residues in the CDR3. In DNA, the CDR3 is TGTGCCAGCAGCTCCCCTTCGATGGACACTGAAGCTTTCTTT. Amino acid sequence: CASSSPSMDTEAFF.

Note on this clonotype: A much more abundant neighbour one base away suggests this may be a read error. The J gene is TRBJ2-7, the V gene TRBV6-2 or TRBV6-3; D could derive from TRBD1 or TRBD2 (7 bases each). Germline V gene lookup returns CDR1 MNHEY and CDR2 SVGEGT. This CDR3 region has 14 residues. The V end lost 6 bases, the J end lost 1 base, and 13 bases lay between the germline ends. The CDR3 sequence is CASSQGGASYEQYV. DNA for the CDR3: TGTGCCAGCAGCCAGGGGGGGGCATCCTACGAGCAGTACGTC.

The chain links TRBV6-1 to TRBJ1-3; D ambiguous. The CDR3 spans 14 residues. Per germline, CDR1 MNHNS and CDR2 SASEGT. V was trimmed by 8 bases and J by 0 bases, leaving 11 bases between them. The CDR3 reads CASGDTSSGNTIYF. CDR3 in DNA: TGTGCCAGCGGAGACACCAGCTCTGGAAACACCATATATTTT.

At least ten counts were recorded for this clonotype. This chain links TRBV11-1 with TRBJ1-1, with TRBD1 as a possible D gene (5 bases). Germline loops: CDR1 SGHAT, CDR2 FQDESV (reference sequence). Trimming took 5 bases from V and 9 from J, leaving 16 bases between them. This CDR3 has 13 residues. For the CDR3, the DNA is TGTGCCAGCAGCGTCAGGGTAGGGGAGAAAGCTTTCTTT. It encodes CASSVRVGEKAFF. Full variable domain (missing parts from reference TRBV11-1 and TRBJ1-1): EAEVAQSPRYKITEKSQAVAFWCDPISGHATLYWYRQILGQGPELLVQFQDESVVDDSQLPKDRFSAERLKGVDSTLKIQPAELGDSAMYLCASSVRVGEKAFFGQGTRLTVV.

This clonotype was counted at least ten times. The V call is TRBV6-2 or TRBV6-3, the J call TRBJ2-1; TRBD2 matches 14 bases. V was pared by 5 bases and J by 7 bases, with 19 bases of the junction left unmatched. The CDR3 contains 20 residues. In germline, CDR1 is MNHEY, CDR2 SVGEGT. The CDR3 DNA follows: TGTGCCAGCAGTCAGAACCGTCTGACTAGCGGGGGGGGCTATATTAATGAGCAGTTCTTC. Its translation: CASSQNRLTSGGGYINEQFF.

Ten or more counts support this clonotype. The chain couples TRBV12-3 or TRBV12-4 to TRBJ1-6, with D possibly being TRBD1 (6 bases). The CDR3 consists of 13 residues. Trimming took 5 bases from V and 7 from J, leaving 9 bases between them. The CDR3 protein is CASSPQGNSPLHF. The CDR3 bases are TGTGCCAGCAGTCCACAGGGAAATTCACCCCTCCACTTT.

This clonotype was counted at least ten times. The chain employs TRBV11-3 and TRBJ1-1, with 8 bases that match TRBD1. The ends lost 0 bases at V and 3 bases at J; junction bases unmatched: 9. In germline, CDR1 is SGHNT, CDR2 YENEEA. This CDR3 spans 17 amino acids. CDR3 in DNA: TGTGCCAGCAGCTTAGAGGGGGGGGACAGGATACACACTGAAGCTTTCTTT. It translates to CASSLEGGDRIHTEAFF.

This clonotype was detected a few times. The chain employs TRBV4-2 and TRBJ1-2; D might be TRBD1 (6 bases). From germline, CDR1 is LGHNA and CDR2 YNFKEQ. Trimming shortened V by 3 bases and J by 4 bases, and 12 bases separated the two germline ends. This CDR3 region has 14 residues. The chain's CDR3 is CASSQDEGVYGYTF. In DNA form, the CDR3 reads TGTGCCAGCAGCCAGGATGAGGGGGTCTATGGCTACACCTTC.

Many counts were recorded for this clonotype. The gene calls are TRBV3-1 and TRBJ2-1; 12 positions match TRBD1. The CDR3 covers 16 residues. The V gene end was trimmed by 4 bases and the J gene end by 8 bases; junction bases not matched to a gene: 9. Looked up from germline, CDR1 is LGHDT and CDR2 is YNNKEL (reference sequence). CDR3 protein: CASSRTGTGGSHEQFF. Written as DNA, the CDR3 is TGTGCCAGCAGCCGCACCGGGACAGGGGGCTCCCATGAGCAGTTCTTC.